The 17 T cell receptor beta chains presented below share a single source sample, sequenced in a study of blood T cell repertoires in COVID-19. TCRdb keeps only in-frame clones here, not all; method: immunoSEQ multiplex PCR. The sample carries about 150,000 clones, 91% recorded once. The source material was peripheral blood. These TCRs come from a man aged 50-60 years with acute or convalescent COVID-19.

This clone was seen a handful of times. The V gene is TRBV3-1 (or the pseudogene TRBV3-2), the J gene TRBJ2-7; 9 bases fit TRBD2. The V gene's germline CDR1 is LGHDT and CDR2 YNNKEL (reference sequence). The V and J ends lost 4 bases and 0 bases, in that order; junction bases with no gene match: 4. The CDR3 loop spans 15 amino acids. The CDR3 DNA sequence: TGTGCCAGCAGCCTCACAGCGGGAGGCTCCTACGAGCAGTACTTC. It specifies CASSLTAGGSYEQYF.

This chain connects TRBV5-6 to TRBJ1-5; perhaps TRBD1 as D (5 bases). V was shortened by 4 bases and J by 7 bases, with 24 bases between the two germline ends. CDR1 and CDR2 from the germline V gene are SGHDT and YYEEEE. This CDR3 is 17 amino acids long. As DNA, the CDR3 is TGTGCCAGCAGCACCACCCCCGGCCGACAGCGCGAGCAGCCCCAGCATTTT. Residues: CASSTTPGRQREQPQHF.

The chain carries TRBV7-9 and TRBJ2-5; D gene uncertain. The CDR3 contains 14 residues. V was clipped by 1 base and J by 1 base, with 7 bases between them. The germline V gene has CDR1 SEHNR and CDR2 FQNEAQ (reference sequence). The DNA for the CDR3 is TGTGCCAGCAGCTTAGGTCGCAGCCAAGAGACCCAGTACTTC. Protein: CASSLGRSQETQYF.

The chain links TRBV7-9 to TRBJ2-3; 10 bases are shared with TRBD1. The junction had 7 bases not matched to a gene; V was cut back by 5 bases and J by 5 bases. The CDR3 spans 15 residues. Per germline, CDR1 SEHNR and CDR2 FQNEAQ (reference sequence). The CDR3 region is CASSPDRGPGDTQYF. The DNA for the CDR3 is TGTGCCAGCAGCCCCGACAGGGGGCCTGGAGATACGCAGTATTTT.

This sequence joins TRBV5-6 and TRBJ2-5; TRBD2 agrees at 8 bases. V trimming: 4 bases; J trimming: 6 bases; junction bases outside the gene matches: 11. The CDR3 is 15 amino acids. The germline V gene has CDR1 SGHDT and CDR2 YYEEEE. The CDR3 DNA reads as TGTGCCAGCAGCCCGGGGGGGGCCTTCCGACAGACCCAGTACTTC. Translation: CASSPGGAFRQTQYF.

With regard to this clone: This same CDR3 is encoded by further DNA sequences in the sample. The CDR3 bases are TGTGCCAGCAGCGTAGCCGGACACCCTAACACTGAAGCTTTCTTT. Amino acid sequence: CASSVAGHPNTEAFF. J is TRBJ1-1 and V is TRBV9; TRBD1 is a possible D gene (5 bases). Germline-derived CDR1 and CDR2 are SGDLS and YYNGEE. Trimming pared 0 bases from V and 2 bases from J, leaving 11 bases between. CDR3 length: 15 amino acids.

J is TRBJ1-5 and V is TRBV15, with D perhaps matching TRBD1 (5 bases). The V end lost 5 bases, the J end lost 9 bases, and 23 bases lay between the germline ends. Germline V CDR1 and CDR2: LNHNV, YYDKDF (reference sequence). The CDR3 contains 16 residues. The CDR3 DNA follows: TGTGCCACCAGCGCTTGGGGCCAGATCCCAGTCCCGCCCCAGCATTTT. As protein: CATSAWGQIPVPPQHF.

The chain employs TRBV19 and TRBJ1-2, with a weak D call TRBD1 (5 bases). The CDR3 length is 15 residues. V was trimmed by 4 bases and J by 4 bases, leaving 16 bases between them. The germline CDR1 and CDR2 sequences are LNHDA and SQIVND (reference sequence). The CDR3 is CASSTTPGLGYGYTF. CDR3 DNA sequence: TGTGCCAGTAGTACTACCCCGGGACTCGGCTATGGCTACACCTTC.

This chain joins TRBV7-8 and TRBJ2-5, with TRBD2 matching over 8 bases. The CDR3 length is 15 residues. The V gene end was trimmed by 5 bases and the J gene end by 5 bases; junction bases not matched to a gene: 10. Germline V CDR1 and CDR2: SGHVS, FQNEAQ. The CDR3 DNA is TGTGCCAGCAGCCCCGGGGGGGCCCGCGGGGAGACCCAGTACTTC. Translation gives CASSPGGARGETQYF.

The CDR3 region has the DNA TGTGCCAGCTCACCAACTCACGGGACAAAACAGAACCAGCCCCAGCATTTT. Translating it yields CASSPTHGTKQNQPQHF. J is TRBJ1-5 and V is TRBV18; TRBD1 is a possible D gene (6 bases). Trimming removed 2 bases from V and 7 bases from J, with 21 bases in between. The CDR3 totals 17 residues. Germline-derived CDR1 and CDR2 are KGHSH and LQKENI. The full variable domain, rest sourced from reference TRBV18 and TRBJ1-5, is NAGVMQNPRHLVRRRGQEARLRCSPMKGHSHVYWYRQLPEEGLKFMVYLQKENIIDESGMPKERFSAEFPKEGPSILRIQQVVRGDSAAYFCASSPTHGTKQNQPQHFGDGTRLSIL.

This clone was seen only once. This rearrangement joins TRBV23-1 to TRBJ2-3; perhaps TRBD2 as D (5 bases). TRBV23-1 is marked as an open reading frame, function uncertain. This CDR3 contains 15 residues. The V end lost 4 bases, the J end lost 2 bases, and 13 bases lay between the germline ends. The CDR3 loop is CASSRPRVPTDTQYF. The CDR3 coding sequence is TGCGCCAGCAGTCGCCCGAGGGTACCCACAGATACGCAGTATTTT.

The rearrangement joins TRBV5-1 to TRBJ1-1; possibly TRBD1 for D (5 bases). The V end was cut by 1 base, the J end by 3 bases, with 7 bases between. The CDR3 extends over 13 amino acids. Germline lookup yields CDR1 SGHRS and CDR2 YFSETQ. The CDR3 DNA reads TGCGCCAGCAGCTTGCAGGGTGACACTGAAGCTTTCTTT. It specifies CASSLQGDTEAFF.

This clone was seen once. The rearrangement links TRBV3-1 (or the pseudogene TRBV3-2) to TRBJ1-4; D gene ambiguous. The germline V gene encodes CDR1 LGHDT and CDR2 YNNKEL (reference sequence). The ends were cut back, 1 base at V and 4 bases at J, with 10 bases in the middle. The length of the CDR3 is 15 residues. The CDR3 nucleotides are TGTGCCAGCAGCCAAGGTTCCCGCGGTAATGAAAAACTGTTTTTT. Translating it yields CASSQGSRGNEKLFF.

In this sample, this clone turned up a few times. The chain is built from TRBV7-2 and TRBJ2-1; TRBD1 matches at 7 bases. Germline CDR1 SGHTA, CDR2 FQGNSA. The V segment lost 5 bases and the J segment 6 bases; nucleotides outside the gene matches: 7. This CDR3 spans 14 amino acids. CDR3 sequence (DNA): TGTGCCAGCAGCGTGGGACAGCCACCCAATGAGCAGTTCTTC. As protein: CASSVGQPPNEQFF.

The chain recombines TRBV6-5 with TRBJ1-4; D is undetermined. V dropped 6 bases and J dropped 10 bases, with 18 bases sitting between them. The germline gives CDR1 MNHEY, CDR2 SVGAGI. CDR3 length equals 14 residues. CDR3 sequence reads: CASSLGRLRSKLFF. CDR3 sequence (DNA): TGTGCCAGCAGCCTCGGCAGGTTAAGGTCAAAACTGTTTTTT.

The chain is built from TRBV30 and TRBJ2-1, with 11 positions matching TRBD2. With 5 bases clipped from V and 4 bases from J, the junction kept 7 bases outside the gene matches. Germline lookup yields CDR1 GTSNPN and CDR2 SVGIG (reference sequence). This CDR3 comprises 15 residues. CDR3 region: CAWGKGTSGYNEQFF. As DNA, the CDR3 is TGTGCCTGGGGAAAGGGGACTAGCGGTTACAATGAGCAGTTCTTC. The full variable domain, in which reference TRBV30 and TRBJ2-1 provide the parts outside the CDR3, is SQTIHQWPATLVQPVGSPLSLECTVEGTSNPNLYWYRQAAGRGLQLLFYSVGIGQISSEVPQNLSASRPQDRQFILSSKKLLLSDSGFYLCAWGKGTSGYNEQFFGPGTRLTVL.

The chain uses TRBV14 and TRBJ2-5, with D uncertain. V shed 4 bases and J shed 1 base, with 13 bases lying between them. The CDR3 length is 15 residues. Germline assignment: CDR1 SGHDN and CDR2 FVKESK. The CDR3 protein is CASSLLGQTQETQYF. CDR3 DNA sequence: TGTGCCAGCAGCCTTTTGGGCCAAACCCAAGAGACCCAGTACTTC. The full variable domain, in which reference TRBV14 and TRBJ2-5 provide the parts outside the CDR3, is EAGVTQFPSHSVIEKGQTVTLRCDPISGHDNLYWYRRVMGKEIKFLLHFVKESKQDESGMPNNRFLAERTGGTYSTLKVQPAELEDSGVYFCASSLLGQTQETQYFGPGTRLLVL.